A single sample gave rise to the 27 T cell receptor beta chains below, sequenced in a study of CD8 T cells in Susac syndrome. RNA, at about 0.5 to 1 ug, was reverse transcribed with random hexamers. TCRdb passed the immunoSEQ multiplex PCR reads through MiXCR, listing each CDR3 protein once. The profile covers roughly 110,000 distinct CDR3 sequences, with roughly 94% appearing a single time and roughly 0.43% taken by the ten largest. The source material was CD8+ T cells from PBMCs. These receptors were obtained from a human donor with Susac syndrome.

The CDR3, as DNA: TGTGCCAGCAGTGCGAACTGGGACAGGGTTGGCTACACCTTC. Amino acid sequence: CASSANWDRVGYTF. The chain is built from TRBV2 and TRBJ1-2, with 9 bases lining up with TRBD1. Per germline, CDR1 SNHLY and CDR2 FYNNEI. This CDR3 contains 14 residues. After removal of 4 bases from V and 7 bases from J, the junction contained 7 bases not matched to a gene.

This clonotype has just a few counts. The V gene is TRBV12-3 or TRBV12-4, the J gene TRBJ2-1, with 11 bases that match TRBD2. V was clipped by 6 bases and J by 2 bases; unmatched bases: 3. This CDR3 region has 15 residues. The CDR3 DNA is TGTGCCAGCAGCTTGGGACTAGCGGCCTACAATGAGCAGTTCTTC. This gives the protein CASSLGLAAYNEQFF.

The chain is built from TRBV9 and TRBJ1-1; weak D call: TRBD1 (6 bases). The CDR3 consists of 15 residues. The germline V gene has CDR1 SGDLS and CDR2 YYNGEE. The V end lost 0 bases, the J end lost 6 bases, and 15 bases lay between the germline ends. The CDR3, as DNA: TGTGCCAGCAGCGTAGCCGAGGGGGTGGCCGCTGAAGCTTTCTTT. Its protein product is CASSVAEGVAAEAFF.

This rearrangement joins TRBV6-5 to TRBJ2-3; weak D call: TRBD2 (7 bases). The length of the CDR3 is 14 residues. Germline CDR1 and CDR2: MNHEY and SVGAGI. V was pared by 2 bases and J by 6 bases, with 12 bases between. The CDR3 here is CASSYRGAGDTQYF. CDR3 DNA sequence: TGTGCCAGCAGTTACCGGGGGGCCGGGGATACGCAGTATTTT.

This chain joins TRBV24-1 and TRBJ2-7, with 9 bases identical to TRBD1. The CDR3 has 15 amino acids. Losses at the gene ends were 8 bases for V and 1 base for J; bases not matched to a gene: 8. In germline, CDR1 is KGHDR, CDR2 SFDVKD. CDR3 in DNA: TGTGCCACCACCTGCAGGGACAGGGATTCCTACGAGCAGTACTTC. Encoded protein: CATTCRDRDSYEQYF.

The gene calls are TRBV9 and TRBJ1-1; possible D gene TRBD1, 6 bases. V was clipped by 4 bases and J by 2 bases, with 15 bases between them. There are 15 residues in the CDR3. In germline, CDR1 is SGDLS, CDR2 YYNGEE. The CDR3 is CASSPWTAPNTEAFF. The DNA of the CDR3 is TGTGCCAGCAGCCCTTGGACAGCGCCTAACACTGAAGCTTTCTTT.

The genes are TRBV19 and TRBJ2-3, with D maybe TRBD2 (6 bases). The V end was cut by 4 bases, the J end by 0 bases, with 11 bases between. The CDR3 contains 15 residues. The V gene's germline CDR1 is LNHDA and CDR2 SQIVND (reference sequence). The CDR3 region is CASSRTISSTDTQYF. CDR3 DNA sequence: TGTGCCAGTAGTAGGACTATTTCTAGCACAGATACGCAGTATTTT. Drawing the rest from reference TRBV19 and TRBJ2-3, the complete variable domain is DGGITQSPKYLFRKEGQNVTLSCEQNLNHDAMYWYRQDPGQGLRLIYYSQIVNDFQKGDIAEGYSVSREKKESFPLTVTSAQKNPTAFYLCASSRTISSTDTQYFGPGTRLTVL.

The chain couples TRBV6-6 to TRBJ1-5; D unclear. This CDR3 has 13 residues. V was shortened by 10 bases and J by 1 base, with 11 bases between the two germline ends. CDR1 MNHNY and CDR2 SVGAGI come from the germline V gene (reference sequence). The CDR3 reads CATDSQSNQPQHF. The CDR3 DNA is TGTGCCACCGATTCACAGAGCAATCAGCCCCAGCATTTT.

Written as DNA, the CDR3 is TGTGCCAGCAGCGCTCCGGCGACTAGCGGGGCGAACACCGGGGAGCTGTTTTTT. Translated: CASSAPATSGANTGELFF. The chain has TRBV2 and TRBJ2-2; 11 bases match TRBD2. The CDR3 loop spans 18 amino acids. The germline gives CDR1 SNHLY, CDR2 FYNNEI. The V gene end was trimmed by 6 bases and the J gene end by 0 bases; junction bases not matched to a gene: 9.

The rearrangement joins TRBV2 to TRBJ2-1; 8 nucleotides align to TRBD2. V lost 2 bases and J lost 12; bases outside the gene matches: 3. Germline V gives CDR1 SNHLY, CDR2 FYNNEI. The CDR3 consists of 12 residues. The chain's CDR3 is CASSENLAGQFF. The CDR3 DNA is TGTGCCAGCAGTGAAAACCTAGCGGGGCAGTTCTTC.

This chain joins TRBV20-1 and TRBJ1-5, with D possibly being TRBD1 (5 bases). The CDR3 is 18 amino acids. Looked up from germline, CDR1 is DFQATT and CDR2 is SNEGSKA (reference sequence). Trimming pared 5 bases from V and 0 bases from J, leaving 23 bases between. CDR3 in DNA: TGCAGTGCTCAAACGAATTTAGCCGGGACGTATAGCAATCAGCCCCAGCATTTT. Translating it yields CSAQTNLAGTYSNQPQHF.

The chain recombines TRBV29-1 with TRBJ1-2, with 7 bases that match TRBD1. The V gene's germline CDR1 is SQVTM and CDR2 ANQGSEA. The CDR3 has 15 residues. The junction had 13 bases not matched to a gene; V was cut back by 6 bases and J by 3 bases. CDR3 region: CSVPGQLGRHYGYTF. CDR3 DNA sequence: TGCAGCGTACCGGGACAGCTGGGGCGTCACTATGGCTACACCTTC.

This clonotype was detected only once. The rearrangement uses TRBV4-1 and TRBJ2-1; 12 bases agree with TRBD1. This CDR3 has 13 residues. Germline values: CDR1 MGHRA, CDR2 YSYEKL. CDR3 sequence: CVSRGQGANEQFF. In nucleotides, the CDR3 is TGCGTCTCCAGGGGACAGGGGGCCAATGAGCAGTTCTTC.

This chain links TRBV27 with TRBJ1-2, with unresolved D. V was pared by 8 bases and J by 3 bases, with 10 bases between. This CDR3 is built from 12 residues. Germline-derived CDR1 and CDR2 are MNHEY and SMNVEV (reference sequence). CDR3 coding DNA: TGTGCCAGCCGGGGTTCAGACTATGGCTACACCTTC. It specifies CASRGSDYGYTF.

The CDR3 protein is CSVEPDGFPTGAFF. CDR3 DNA: TGCAGCGTTGAGCCCGACGGCTTCCCGACGGGGGCTTTCTTT. V usage is TRBV29-1 and J usage is TRBJ1-1; D is undetermined. Germline V gene lookup returns CDR1 SQVTM and CDR2 ANQGSEA. V was clipped by 3 bases and J by 11 bases, with 22 bases between them. This CDR3 is 14 amino acids long.

For this clonotype: One end of the junction does not line up with germline, which may come from a read error. J is TRBJ2-5 and V is TRBV4-3; D might be TRBD2 (5 bases). CDR1 is LGHNA and CDR2 is YSLEER in the germline V gene. This CDR3 is built from 14 residues. CDR3 in amino acids: CASNQDRWRETQYF. As DNA, the CDR3 is TGCGCCAGCAACCAAGACCGATGGAGGGAGACCCAGTACTTC.

The chain couples TRBV14 to TRBJ1-3; D unclear. CDR1 and CDR2 from the germline V gene are SGHDN and FVKESK. V was pared by 3 bases and J by 4 bases, with 4 bases between. This CDR3 is 12 amino acids long. The DNA of the CDR3 is TGTGCCAGCAGCCAGGGGGGAAACACCATATATTTT. This gives the protein CASSQGGNTIYF.

This clonotype appeared a few times. The chain carries TRBV12-3 or TRBV12-4 and TRBJ2-7; a weak D match, TRBD1 (6 bases). This CDR3 is 12 amino acids long. V lost 6 bases and J 2 bases, leaving 8 bases between the germline ends. In DNA form, the CDR3 reads TGTGCCAGCAGCGGGACACCCTACGAGCAGTACTTC. Its protein is CASSGTPYEQYF.

V gene TRBV7-6 combines with J gene TRBJ1-2; 11 nucleotides align to TRBD1. The CDR3 sequence is 14 residues long. The germline V gene has CDR1 SGHVS and CDR2 FNYEAQ. Trimming took 4 bases from V and 6 from J; bases not matched to a gene: 4. The CDR3 nucleotides are TGTGCCAGCAGCTCGGGACAGGGGGAGGATGGCTACACCTTC. It encodes CASSSGQGEDGYTF.

The CDR3 loop is CASSVGSTGLAGELFF. For the CDR3, the DNA is TGTGCCAGCAGCGTAGGTTCGACAGGGCTTGCCGGGGAGCTGTTTTTT. The chain links TRBV9 to TRBJ2-2, with TRBD1 matching 7 bases. This CDR3 has 16 residues. CDR1 and CDR2 (germline): SGDLS, YYNGEE. Trimming took 0 bases from V and 6 from J; bases not matched to a gene: 8. The full variable domain, completed using reference TRBV9 and TRBJ2-2, is DSGVTQTPKHLITATGQRVTLRCSPRSGDLSVYWYQQSLDQGLQFLIQYYNGEERAKGNILERFSAQQFPDLHSELNLSSLELGDSALYFCASSVGSTGLAGELFFGEGSRLTVL.

This chain joins TRBV9 and TRBJ2-7, with D possibly TRBD1 on 5 matching bases. V shed 4 bases and J shed 1 base, with 15 bases lying between them. CDR1 SGDLS and CDR2 YYNGEE come from the germline V gene. The CDR3 is 15 residues long. DNA of the CDR3: TGTGCCAGCAGCCCCGGAGACAGTCCTTCCTACGAGCAGTACTTC. Its protein product is CASSPGDSPSYEQYF. The whole variable domain, filled in from reference TRBV9 and TRBJ2-7, reads DSGVTQTPKHLITATGQRVTLRCSPRSGDLSVYWYQQSLDQGLQFLIQYYNGEERAKGNILERFSAQQFPDLHSELNLSSLELGDSALYFCASSPGDSPSYEQYFGPGTRLTVT.

The chain joins TRBV5-4 to TRBJ1-5; 8 positions agree with TRBD1. This CDR3 contains 18 residues. The germline CDR1 and CDR2 sequences are SGHNT and YYREEE (reference sequence). The junction had 17 bases not matched to a gene; V was cut back by 4 bases and J by 5 bases. The CDR3 nucleotides are TGTGCCAGCAGCCTCACGGGACAGGTCCGACCCTCCCATCAGCCCCAGCATTTT. This codes for CASSLTGQVRPSHQPQHF. The full variable domain, completed using reference TRBV5-4 and TRBJ1-5, is ETGVTQSPTHLIKTRGQQVTLRCSSQSGHNTVSWYQQALGQGPQFIFQYYREEENGRGNFPPRFSGLQFPNYSSELNVNALELDDSALYLCASSLTGQVRPSHQPQHFGDGTRLSIL.

The chain has TRBV7-8 and TRBJ2-1, with TRBD1 identical over 10 bases. Per the germline V gene, CDR1 is SGHVS and CDR2 is FQNEAQ. V dropped 8 bases and J dropped 5; count of bases not matched to a gene: 6. This CDR3 spans 14 amino acids. CDR3: CASSIGTGDNEQFF. The CDR3 coding sequence is TGTGCCAGCTCTATAGGGACAGGGGACAATGAGCAGTTCTTC.

CDR3 residues: CATSDHQETQYF. CDR3 bases: TGTGCCACCAGTGACCACCAAGAGACCCAGTACTTC. The genes are TRBV24-1 and TRBJ2-5; D is undetermined. The germline V gene has CDR1 KGHDR and CDR2 SFDVKD. Trimming took off 4 bases at V and 0 bases at J, with 2 bases between the two ends. The CDR3 is 12 residues long.

The gene calls are TRBV7-9 and TRBJ2-7; 7 bases align to TRBD2. CDR3 size: 14 residues. The V gene's germline CDR1 is SEHNR and CDR2 FQNEAQ (reference sequence). Trimming took 5 bases from V and 3 from J; bases not matched to a gene: 7. The CDR3 DNA reads as TGTGCCAGCAGCCCCCGACTAGCACACTACGAGCAGTACTTC. This encodes CASSPRLAHYEQYF.

CDR3 sequence reads: CASSQGVATYEQYF. DNA of the CDR3: TGTGCCAGCAGCCAGGGGGTAGCTACCTACGAGCAGTACTTC. J is TRBJ2-7 and V is TRBV7-2; TRBD1 agrees at 7 bases. Germline-derived CDR1 and CDR2 are SGHTA and FQGNSA. CDR3 length equals 14 residues. With V trimmed by 5 bases and J by 2 bases, 6 bases remained unmatched.

The sample holds one count of this clonotype. This chain links TRBV13 with TRBJ2-2; no definite D call. CDR3 length: 15 residues. The germline V gene encodes CDR1 PRHDT and CDR2 FYEKMQ (reference sequence). Trimming left V 8 bases short and J 0 bases short, with 13 bases between. CDR3 coding DNA: TGTGCCAGCGCGAAATGGTCCGCGAACACCGGGGAGCTGTTTTTT. Translation gives CASAKWSANTGELFF.